This TCR beta chain was profiled in a study of T cell responses to AZD1222 COVID-19 vaccine. The protocol was immunoSEQ multiplex PCR, while the TCRdb copy is restricted to in-frame clones and leaves out a portion. This sample yields approximately 70,000 clones, of which roughly 88% are seen a single time; over 2% belongs to the top ten. Study-wide points: Epitopes outside B.1.351 and B.1.1.7 mutated regions reportedly drew nearly half of spike TCRs. Among vaccine-associated CD4 TCRs, coverage spanned spike, with dominance at 160-218 and 743-854. Samples come after the peak T cell response, not at day 14.

Germline V gives CDR1 DFQATT, CDR2 SNEGSKA (reference sequence). The CDR3 loop spans 13 amino acids. Details on this clone: Its antigen is unknown. One junction end does not reproduce the germline sequence, and a read error may be involved.

The gene calls are TRBV20-1 and TRBJ2-5, with 10 bases identical to TRBD1. This sequence originates from an adult in good health. This material consisted of peripheral blood, taken on day 0 of AZD1222 vaccination. The CDR3, as DNA: TGCAGTGCTAGTTCACCCGGGACAGGGGAGAGGGACTTC. Translating it yields CSASSPGTGERDF.